The 22 T cell receptor beta chains below come from one sample, sequenced in a study of beta chain features in type 1 diabetes. Expressed TCRB transcripts were sequenced because the isolated RNA had all been reverse transcribed beforehand. Profiling relied on immunoSEQ multiplex PCR, and the TCRdb table lists in-frame clones only, not all of them. Here the sample spans roughly 400,000 clones, over 11% being singletons. The sequencing sample was made of naive CD4+ T cells from blood. The origin of the receptors is a man under 40 in good health.

The CDR3 is CASSTRAIAGGQETQYF. The CDR3, as DNA: TGTGCCAGCAGCACCCGGGCAATAGCGGGAGGTCAGGAGACCCAGTACTTC. V gene TRBV9 combines with J gene TRBJ2-5; 10 positions agree with TRBD2. The CDR3 spans 17 residues. Trimming cost V 4 bases and J 5 bases; bases outside gene matches: 14. Germline V gives CDR1 SGDLS, CDR2 YYNGEE.

The chain joins TRBV30 to TRBJ2-5; D assignment may be TRBD1 or TRBD2 (5 bases each). The CDR3 sequence is 11 residues long. Germline V CDR1 and CDR2: GTSNPN, SVGIG (reference sequence). V was cut by 4 bases and J by 5 bases, with 8 bases left in between. The CDR3 is CAWTWGETQYF. The DNA of the CDR3 is TGTGCCTGGACTTGGGGGGAGACCCAGTACTTC.

This clone turned up a few times. The chain is built from TRBV9 and TRBJ1-2; D unresolved. Germline assignment: CDR1 SGDLS and CDR2 YYNGEE. The V and J ends lost 3 bases and 5 bases respectively, with 2 bases between them. The CDR3 is 10 amino acids. The CDR3: CASSGYGYTF. CDR3 sequence (DNA): TGTGCCAGCAGCGGTTATGGCTACACCTTC. Variable domain in full (rest from reference TRBV9 and TRBJ1-2): DSGVTQTPKHLITATGQRVTLRCSPRSGDLSVYWYQQSLDQGLQFLIQYYNGEERAKGNILERFSAQQFPDLHSELNLSSLELGDSALYFCASSGYGYTFGSGTRLTVV.

The table lists this clone with many counts. J is TRBJ2-7 and V is TRBV30, with D perhaps given as TRBD1 or TRBD2 (5 bases each). CDR1 and CDR2 (germline): GTSNPN, SVGIG (reference sequence). This CDR3 is built from 13 residues. V shed 3 bases and J shed 4 bases, with 13 bases lying between them. CDR3 residues: CAWSRGSQYEQYV. In nucleotides, the CDR3 is TGTGCCTGGAGCCGGGGCAGCCAATACGAGCAGTACGTC.

This clone was detected only a few times. Other nucleotide sequences from this sample produce the same CDR3. The chain uses TRBV14 and TRBJ1-4; D unclear. The CDR3 runs to 15 residues. CDR1 is SGHDN and CDR2 is FVKESK in the germline V gene. The V end lost 4 bases, the J end lost 0 bases, and 9 bases lay between the germline ends. CDR3 region: CASSPRTATNEKLFF. CDR3 in DNA: TGTGCCAGCAGCCCGCGGACCGCAACTAATGAAAAACTGTTTTTT.

The rearrangement joins TRBV9 to TRBJ2-1, with D tentatively TRBD2 (6 bases). Germline CDR1 SGDLS, CDR2 YYNGEE. The CDR3 runs 15 residues. The V and J ends lost 2 bases and 4 bases respectively, with 13 bases between them. The CDR3 protein is CASSVLGAGYNEQFF. As DNA, the CDR3 is TGTGCCAGCAGCGTTCTGGGAGCGGGTTACAATGAGCAGTTCTTC.

This clone occurred a few times. This sequence joins TRBV10-3 and TRBJ1-2; D is unclear. In germline, CDR1 is ENHRY, CDR2 SYGVKD. The CDR3 is 14 amino acids. V gave up 8 bases and J gave up 0 bases, with 13 bases separating them. CDR3 residues: CAILPDVANYGYTF. As DNA, the CDR3 is TGTGCCATCCTCCCGGACGTCGCTAACTATGGCTACACCTTC.

This clone turned up a few times. V is TRBV5-1 and J is TRBJ2-7; D ambiguous. The V gene lost 4 bases and the J gene lost 6 bases, with 11 bases spanning the gap. Germline V lookup: CDR1 SGHRS, CDR2 YFSETQ. The CDR3 consists of 12 residues. CDR3 coding DNA: TGCGCCAGCAGCCCGGGCGGCGGCGAGCAGTACTTC. The encoded protein is CASSPGGGEQYF.

The chain recombines TRBV9 with TRBJ2-3; maybe TRBD2 (5 bases). This CDR3 comprises 15 residues. Trimming stripped 2 bases from V and 1 base from J, with 11 bases between. Germline CDR1 and CDR2: SGDLS and YYNGEE. The CDR3 region is CASSVEAAGTDTQYF. The CDR3 DNA sequence: TGTGCCAGCAGCGTTGAAGCGGCTGGCACAGATACGCAGTATTTT. Complete variable domain (other parts from reference TRBV9 and TRBJ2-3): DSGVTQTPKHLITATGQRVTLRCSPRSGDLSVYWYQQSLDQGLQFLIQYYNGEERAKGNILERFSAQQFPDLHSELNLSSLELGDSALYFCASSVEAAGTDTQYFGPGTRLTVL.

This rearrangement joins TRBV9 to TRBJ2-1; 10 nucleotides match TRBD2. Germline values: CDR1 SGDLS, CDR2 YYNGEE. The CDR3 spans 15 residues. J lost 6 bases, V lost 0 bases, and 3 bases had no gene match. CDR3 sequence: CASSVASGRSNEQFF. In DNA form, the CDR3 reads TGTGCCAGCAGCGTAGCTAGCGGGAGATCCAATGAGCAGTTCTTC.

This clone was recorded a few times. The chain recombines TRBV4-1 with TRBJ1-5, with D perhaps matching TRBD1 (5 bases). Germline CDR1 MGHRA, CDR2 YSYEKL. CDR3 size: 17 residues. V lost 1 base and J lost 0, with 13 bases in between. The CDR3 protein is CASSQGPTEYSNQPQHF. The CDR3, as DNA: TGCGCCAGCAGCCAAGGTCCGACAGAGTATAGCAATCAGCCCCAGCATTTT.

This clone was seen more than once but under ten times. The chain carries TRBV18 and TRBJ1-1, with D uncertain. Germline V lookup: CDR1 KGHSH, CDR2 LQKENI. V was cut by 4 bases and J by 1 base, with 13 bases left in between. The CDR3 length is 15 residues. Here the CDR3 DNA reads TGTGCCAGCTCACGAGGAGTAGAGACGAACACTGAAGCTTTCTTT. This codes for CASSRGVETNTEAFF.

The CDR3 DNA is TGTGCCTGGAGTCCACGCGGAAGCAGTGCTTTCTTT. Translating it yields CAWSPRGSSAFF. The chain couples TRBV30 to TRBJ1-1; D remains unclear. From germline, CDR1 is GTSNPN and CDR2 SVGIG (reference sequence). The V gene lost 2 bases and the J gene lost 11 bases, with 15 bases spanning the gap. This CDR3 is built from 12 residues.

This clone appeared a few times. V gene TRBV10-3 combines with J gene TRBJ2-6; 7 positions agree with TRBD1. The CDR3 totals 17 residues. Germline V gene sequence: CDR1 ENHRY, CDR2 SYGVKD. The V segment lost 8 bases and the J segment 4 bases; nucleotides outside the gene matches: 14. The CDR3 bases are TGTGCCATCTTGGTCGGGCTCGAGGGGGCAGGGGCCAACGTCCTGACTTTC. Protein product: CAILVGLEGAGANVLTF.

The chain is built from TRBV29-1 and TRBJ2-1; 8 bases agree with TRBD1. With V trimmed by 6 bases and J by 7 bases, 8 bases remained unmatched. Germline CDR1 reads SQVTM; CDR2 reads ANQGSEA. The CDR3 loop spans 13 amino acids. CDR3 region: CSVRQGKVNEQFF. CDR3 nucleotides: TGCAGCGTGAGACAGGGGAAGGTGAATGAGCAGTTCTTC.

This clone was observed a few times. The rearrangement uses TRBV7-2 and TRBJ2-3, with D possibly matching TRBD1 (6 bases). The CDR3 length is 17 residues. The germline CDR1 and CDR2 sequences are SGHTA and FQGNSA. V dropped 4 bases and J dropped 2 bases, with 19 bases sitting between them. The DNA for the CDR3 is TGTGCCAGCAGCTCAGGAATCTGGGGGACACACACAGATACGCAGTATTTT. Translation gives CASSSGIWGTHTDTQYF. Combining the CDR3 with reference TRBV7-2 and TRBJ2-3 gives the whole variable domain GAGVSQSPSNKVTEKGKDVELRCDPISGHTALYWYRQSLGQGLEFLIYFQGNSAPDKSGLPSDRFSAERTGGSVSTLTIQRTQQEDSAVYLCASSSGIWGTHTDTQYFGPGTRLTVL.

The V gene is TRBV12-5, the J gene TRBJ2-1; a weak D match, TRBD1 (6 bases). The CDR3 runs to 15 residues. Germline lookup yields CDR1 LGHNT and CDR2 FRNRAP. Trimming stripped 6 bases from V and 4 bases from J, with 16 bases between. The CDR3 protein is CASGPGQGWYNEQFF. The DNA of the CDR3 is TGTGCTAGTGGCCCCGGGCAGGGGTGGTACAATGAGCAGTTCTTC.

The chain has TRBV9 and TRBJ1-2; 7 nucleotides align to TRBD1. V was pared by 1 base and J by 7 bases, with 10 bases of the junction left unmatched. This CDR3 contains 15 residues. Germline CDR1 is SGDLS and CDR2 is YYNGEE. Here the CDR3 DNA reads TGTGCCAGCAGCGTATCACCTACAGGGGACGGTGGCTACACCTTC. Residues: CASSVSPTGDGGYTF.

This clone has just a few counts. CDR3 sequence reads: CASSQSGWRGEMNTEAFF. The CDR3 DNA reads TGCGCCAGCAGTCAATCGGGGTGGCGGGGAGAAATGAACACTGAAGCTTTCTTT. The chain recombines TRBV23-1 with TRBJ1-1; D is uncertain. TRBV23-1 falls under the ORF class, with uncertain function. This CDR3 is built from 18 residues. The ends were cut back, 0 bases at V and 0 bases at J, with 17 bases in the middle.

The CDR3 region is CASSVGMNRVTNTEAFF. The CDR3 region has the DNA TGTGCCAGCAGCGTAGGAATGAACAGGGTTACGAACACTGAAGCTTTCTTT. The V call is TRBV9, the J call TRBJ1-1; a possible D gene is TRBD1 (6 bases). The length of the CDR3 is 17 residues. Per germline, CDR1 SGDLS and CDR2 YYNGEE. V was pared by 0 bases and J by 1 base, with 16 bases between. Filled out from reference TRBV9 and TRBJ1-1, the complete variable domain reads DSGVTQTPKHLITATGQRVTLRCSPRSGDLSVYWYQQSLDQGLQFLIQYYNGEERAKGNILERFSAQQFPDLHSELNLSSLELGDSALYFCASSVGMNRVTNTEAFFGQGTRLTVV.

The chain recombines TRBV27 with TRBJ2-7, with D hard to call. The CDR3 covers 15 residues. Germline CDR1 MNHEY, CDR2 SMNVEV (reference sequence). The CDR3 spells CAAPLPRSSSYEQYV. CDR3 nucleotide sequence: TGTGCGGCACCCCTCCCCAGGAGTAGCTCCTACGAGCAGTACGTC.

The genes are TRBV5-4 and TRBJ2-5; D remains unclear. CDR1 SGHNT and CDR2 YYREEE come from the germline V gene (reference sequence). V lost 4 bases and J lost 3, with 13 bases in between. The CDR3 is 14 residues long. CDR3 region: CASSPTLQKETQYF. DNA for the CDR3: TGTGCCAGCAGCCCCACCTTGCAAAAAGAGACCCAGTACTTC.